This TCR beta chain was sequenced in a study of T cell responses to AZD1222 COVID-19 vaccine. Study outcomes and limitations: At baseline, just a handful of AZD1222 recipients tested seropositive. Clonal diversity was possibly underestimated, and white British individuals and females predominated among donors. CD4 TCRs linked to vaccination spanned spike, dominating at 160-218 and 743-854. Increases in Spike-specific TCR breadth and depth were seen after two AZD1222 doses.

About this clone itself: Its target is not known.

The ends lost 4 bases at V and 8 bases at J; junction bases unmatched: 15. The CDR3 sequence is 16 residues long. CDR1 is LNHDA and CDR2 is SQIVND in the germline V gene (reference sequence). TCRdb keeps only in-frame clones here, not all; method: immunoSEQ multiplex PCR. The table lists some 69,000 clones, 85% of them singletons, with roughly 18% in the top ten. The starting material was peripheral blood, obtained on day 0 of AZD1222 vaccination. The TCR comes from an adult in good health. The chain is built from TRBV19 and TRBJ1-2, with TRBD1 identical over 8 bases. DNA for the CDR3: TGTGCCAGTAGTACGACAGGGGCGATTAGTATGGGAGGCTACACCTTC. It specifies CASSTTGAISMGGYTF.